Detailed here is one T cell receptor beta chain. The sample holds many counts of this clonotype. Its cognate antigen has yet to be identified. Nothing much larger sits one base from this clone, and base qualities are not available. This entry comes from a study of regulatory T cells in long-lasting Graves disease (dated by TCRdb to the early 2020s). Concerning the study at large: Persistent Graves' disease was defined as persistently positive TSH receptor autoantibodies together with antithyroid drug treatment for over 5 years. This study used TCR sequencing and RNA sequencing of peripheral blood to compare persistent Graves' disease patients against newly diagnosed Graves' disease patients. The study was conducted in China and was registered as a clinical trial. A total of some 33 samples were covered by TCR sequencing, comprising around 13 persistent and around 20 newly diagnosed Graves' disease patients. On average, persistent Graves' disease patients in the clinical cohort had been on antithyroid drugs for approximately ten years. Beyond this particular receptor, the publication reports: Sequencing and analysis were limited to the TCR beta chain. Persistent Graves' disease patients showed lower TCR Shannon entropy and fewer highly expanded clones than newly diagnosed patients, suggesting clonal expansion. Only peripheral blood was studied, because thyroid tissue, the primary lesion, was inaccessible. Persistent patients shared more public clonotypes among themselves (2,741) than newly diagnosed patients did (nearly 1,000). As a limitation, the authors acknowledged that the small sample size may reduce accuracy.

Library construction relied on multiplex PCR. The sample was run on an Illumina HiSeq 4000. TCR beta libraries were built with iRepertoire HTBI primers and Arm-PCR amplification of CDR3 regions. Before sequencing, the PCR products went through gel purification. The authors processed their data as follows. Gene usage analysis of CDR3 amino acid clonotypes used the 62 TRBV and 11 to 15 TRBJ segments found across samples. COPE and FqMerger were used to merge filtered high-quality paired reads into contigs. Contigs were aligned with BLAST to IMGT TRBV, TRBD and TRBJ reference genes, and CDR3 was defined per IMGT. Highly expanded clones were defined as clonotypes with a frequency above 0.1%. Shannon entropy was used to measure repertoire diversity, and the Gini coefficient was used to measure V-J evenness. A clonotype was considered public if more than one individual shared it. Using fastp at Q25 and MiXCR, TCRdb reprocessed the public reads and kept productive beta chains. Each entry is one CDR3 protein sequence, shown with its most common DNA and genes. None of the V and J calls come from the authors' own analysis; TCRdb made them. A total of roughly 400,000 distinct CDR3 sequences appear in this sample, about a fifth of them only once. The ten top clones hold 20% of the sample.

This sample's time point label indicates: persistent/refractory GD, antithyroid drugs over 5 years with positive TRAb. RNA was extracted from PBMCs in TRIzol for both TCR sequencing and RNA sequencing. The diagnosis of Graves' disease followed American Thyroid Association guidelines. Recruitment of patients was carried out at an endocrinology department in Xi'an, China. Each patient gave approximately 8.8 milliliters of peripheral blood, collected in an EDTA anticoagulant tube. Ficoll Paque Plus density gradient separation was used to isolate PBMCs, and no additional T cell sorting was done. An Agilent 2100 Bioanalyzer and agarose gel were used to assess RNA quality, and a NanoDrop 2000 was used to measure RNA concentration. This receptor was taken from a female donor with Graves disease. Material: peripheral blood mononuclear cells (PBMCs), obtained when the disease was refractory, from a patient treated with antithyroid drugs.

The sequenced DNA: TGTGCCTGGAGTGTAGAGGCCAACTACGAGCAGTACTTC. Its coded protein is CAWSVEANYEQYF. This sequence uses TRBV30 and TRBJ2-7, with the D gene not confidently named. Inclusive of the bounding cysteine and phenylalanine, the CDR3 is 13 residues long. Just CDR3 DNA is preserved here, 39 bases in frame from base 1. CDR1 and CDR2 are drawn from the germline V gene (reference sequence): GTSNPN, SVGIG. V and J are truncated by 0 bases and 3 bases respectively, leaving an intervening sequence of 9 bases.